Sequencing of this T cell receptor (beta chain) was carried out in a study of T cell responses to AZD1222 COVID-19 vaccine. Clones were sequenced by immunoSEQ multiplex PCR, and TCRdb holds only the in-frame ones, with some missing. Of some 86,000 clones detected, more than 70% appear once; the ten largest clones hold less than 25%. The CDR3 consists of 13 residues. Trimming pared 6 bases from V and 6 bases from J, leaving 14 bases between. CDR1 is MNHEY, CDR2 SVGAGI, per germline. This chain uses TRBV6-5 with TRBJ1-1; D may be TRBD1 (5 bases). This specimen was peripheral blood, taken on day 0 of AZD1222 vaccination. The receptor's source is an adult in good health. In DNA, the CDR3 is TGTGCCAGCAGGCTAACCGGGGGGGCTGAAGCTTTCTTT. Residues: CASRLTGGAEAFF.